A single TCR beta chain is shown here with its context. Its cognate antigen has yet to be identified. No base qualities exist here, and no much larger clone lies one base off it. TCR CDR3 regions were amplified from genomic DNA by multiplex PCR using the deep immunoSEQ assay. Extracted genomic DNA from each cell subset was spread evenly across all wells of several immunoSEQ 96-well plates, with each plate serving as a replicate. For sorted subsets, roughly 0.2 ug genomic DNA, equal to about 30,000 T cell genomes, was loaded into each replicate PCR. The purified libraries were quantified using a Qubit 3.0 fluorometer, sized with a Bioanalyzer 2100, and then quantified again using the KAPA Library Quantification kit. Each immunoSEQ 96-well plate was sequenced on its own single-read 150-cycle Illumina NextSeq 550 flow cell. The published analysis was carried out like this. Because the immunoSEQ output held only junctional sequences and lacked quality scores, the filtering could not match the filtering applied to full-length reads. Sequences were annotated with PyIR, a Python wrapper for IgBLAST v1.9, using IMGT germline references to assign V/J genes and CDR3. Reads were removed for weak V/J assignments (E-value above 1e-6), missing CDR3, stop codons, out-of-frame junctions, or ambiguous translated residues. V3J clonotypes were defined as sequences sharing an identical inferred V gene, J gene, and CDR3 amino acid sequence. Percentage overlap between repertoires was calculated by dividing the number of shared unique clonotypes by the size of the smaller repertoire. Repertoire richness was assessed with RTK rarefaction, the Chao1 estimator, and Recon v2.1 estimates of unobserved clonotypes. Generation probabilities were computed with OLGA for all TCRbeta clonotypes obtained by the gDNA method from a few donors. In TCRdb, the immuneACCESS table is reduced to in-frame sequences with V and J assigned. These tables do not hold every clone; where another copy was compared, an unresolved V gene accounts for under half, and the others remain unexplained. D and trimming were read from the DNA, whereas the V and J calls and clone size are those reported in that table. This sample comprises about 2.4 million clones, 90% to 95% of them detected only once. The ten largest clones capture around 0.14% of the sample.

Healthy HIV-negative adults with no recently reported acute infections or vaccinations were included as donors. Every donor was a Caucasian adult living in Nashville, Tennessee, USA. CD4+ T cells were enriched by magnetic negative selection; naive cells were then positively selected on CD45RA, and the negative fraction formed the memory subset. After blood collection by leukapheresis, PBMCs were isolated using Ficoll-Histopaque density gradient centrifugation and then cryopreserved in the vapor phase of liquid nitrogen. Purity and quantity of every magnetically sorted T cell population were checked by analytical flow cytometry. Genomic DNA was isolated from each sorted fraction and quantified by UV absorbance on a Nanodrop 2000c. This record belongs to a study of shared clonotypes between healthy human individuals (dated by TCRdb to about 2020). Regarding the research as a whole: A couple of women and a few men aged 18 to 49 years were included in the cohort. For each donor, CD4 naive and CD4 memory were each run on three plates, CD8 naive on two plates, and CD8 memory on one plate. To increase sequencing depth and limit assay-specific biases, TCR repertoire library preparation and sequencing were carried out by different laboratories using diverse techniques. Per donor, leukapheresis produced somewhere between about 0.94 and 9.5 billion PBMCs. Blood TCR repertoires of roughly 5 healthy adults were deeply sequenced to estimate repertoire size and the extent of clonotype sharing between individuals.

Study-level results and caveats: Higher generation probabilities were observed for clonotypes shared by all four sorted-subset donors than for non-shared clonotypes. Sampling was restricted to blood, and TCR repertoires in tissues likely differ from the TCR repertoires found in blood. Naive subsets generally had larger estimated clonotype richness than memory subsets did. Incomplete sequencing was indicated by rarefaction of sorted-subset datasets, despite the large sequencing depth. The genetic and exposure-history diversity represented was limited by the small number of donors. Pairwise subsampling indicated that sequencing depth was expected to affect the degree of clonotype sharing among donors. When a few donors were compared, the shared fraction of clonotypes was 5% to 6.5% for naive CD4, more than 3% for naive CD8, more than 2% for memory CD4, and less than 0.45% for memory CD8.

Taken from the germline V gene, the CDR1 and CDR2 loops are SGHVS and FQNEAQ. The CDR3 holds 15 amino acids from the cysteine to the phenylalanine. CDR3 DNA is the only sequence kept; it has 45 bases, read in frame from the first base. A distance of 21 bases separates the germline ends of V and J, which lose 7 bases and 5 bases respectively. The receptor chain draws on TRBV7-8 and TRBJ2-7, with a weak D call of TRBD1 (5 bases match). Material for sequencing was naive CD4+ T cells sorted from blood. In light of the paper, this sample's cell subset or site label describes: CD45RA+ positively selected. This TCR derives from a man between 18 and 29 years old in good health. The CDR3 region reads CASTLTGAGWNEQYF. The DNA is TGTGCCAGCACCCTGACTGGGGCAGGGTGGAACGAGCAGTACTTC.